This T cell receptor beta chain comes out of a study of blood T cell repertoires in COVID-19. Study information: From the United States, Italy and Spain came samples of acute and convalescent COVID-19. The analysed material was cDNA or gDNA that came from T cells, B-cell-depleted T cells, or PBMCs.

Germline CDR1 is MNHEY and CDR2 is SVGAGI. The length of the CDR3 is 15 residues. The trim removed 5 bases at V and 4 bases at J, leaving 9 bases unmatched. Original methodology: Quantification of nucleated cells was approximated via reference gene primer amplification. The method was immunoSEQ multiplex PCR; TCRdb's version includes in-frame clones alone and lacks a portion of them. V and J calls and clone size are those listed in that table; D and trimming were worked out from the DNA. The sample lists just over 300,000 clones; 75% to 90% were seen once. The rearrangement joins TRBV6-5 to TRBJ2-5; 8 bases align to TRBD1. The sequence was obtained from a man aged 18 to 30 with active or convalescent COVID-19. Sequencing was carried out using peripheral blood. CDR3 region: CASSINGQGGETQYF. The CDR3 nucleotides are TGTGCCAGCAGTATCAACGGACAGGGAGGAGAGACCCAGTACTTC.